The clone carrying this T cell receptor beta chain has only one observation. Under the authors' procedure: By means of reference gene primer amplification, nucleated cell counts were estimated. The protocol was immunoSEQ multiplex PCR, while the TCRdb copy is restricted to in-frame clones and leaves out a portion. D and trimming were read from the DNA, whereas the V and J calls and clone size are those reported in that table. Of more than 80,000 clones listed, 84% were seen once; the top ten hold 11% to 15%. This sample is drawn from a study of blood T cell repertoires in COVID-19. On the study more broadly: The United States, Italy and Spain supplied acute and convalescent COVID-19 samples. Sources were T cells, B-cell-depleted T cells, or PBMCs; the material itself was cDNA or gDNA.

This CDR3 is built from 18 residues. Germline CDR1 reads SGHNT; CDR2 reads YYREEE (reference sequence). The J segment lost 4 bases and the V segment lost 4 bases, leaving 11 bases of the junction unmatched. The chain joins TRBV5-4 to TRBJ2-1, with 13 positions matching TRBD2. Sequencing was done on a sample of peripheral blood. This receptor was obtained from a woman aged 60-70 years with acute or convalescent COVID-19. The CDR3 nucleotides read TGTGCCAGCAGCGCGGTCACACCGGGACTAGCGGGGTACAATGAGCAGTTCTTC. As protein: CASSAVTPGLAGYNEQFF.